The sequence of this TCR beta chain was determined in a study of cytomegalovirus exposure and HLA in healthy donors. The study, taken as a whole, reports: TCR sequences were mostly rare, though some public TCRs occurred in many donors. Specificity of three CMV-associated chains for CMV antigens was verified in vitro.

As regards this clone: The antigen is undetermined.

This table comes from immunoSEQ multiplex PCR, and its TCRdb copy is limited to in-frame clones, with some not included. This table has about 120,000 clones, 86% appearing once. V lost 0 bases and J 8 bases, leaving 11 bases between the germline ends. Germline assignment: CDR1 SGHRS and CDR2 YFSETQ. The CDR3 has 14 residues. The sample consisted of PBMCs. This chain uses TRBV5-1 with TRBJ2-2; D gene uncertain. The receptor comes from a man between 18 and 29 years old in good health and CMV-seronegative. CDR3 bases: TGCGCCAGCAGCTTGGACCCGAACGCGGGGGAGCTGTTTTTT. This translates into CASSLDPNAGELFF.